One sample yielded the 3 T cell receptor beta chains listed below, sequenced in a study of OX40 agonist ivuxolimab in advanced cancers. Data came from immunoSEQ multiplex PCR; TCRdb stores just in-frame clones and leaves some out. The data show about 25,000 clones, around 86% seen once. The input for sequencing was CD4+ or CD8+ T cells sorted from blood, taken in a trial of the OX40 agonist ivuxolimab. These TCRs come from an adult with an advanced solid tumor such as melanoma, head and neck, liver or kidney cancer.

J is TRBJ1-5 and V is TRBV6-5; 7 bases are a match to TRBD1. Per the germline V gene, CDR1 is MNHEY and CDR2 is SVGAGI. The V and J ends lost 6 bases and 4 bases, in that order; junction bases with no gene match: 9. The CDR3 is made up of 15 amino acids. CDR3 in DNA: TGTGCCAGCAGCAACGCCCCAGGGGGGAATCAGCCCCAGCATTTT. Its translation is CASSNAPGGNQPQHF.

This clone has just one count. V gene TRBV19 combines with J gene TRBJ2-2, with D possibly being TRBD2 (5 bases). The CDR3 covers 12 residues. Deletions cut 5 bases from V and 4 bases from J, with 5 bases between. CDR1 LNHDA and CDR2 SQIVND come from the germline V gene (reference sequence). Here the CDR3 DNA reads TGTGCCAGTAGTGGACTCACCGGGGAGCTGTTTTTT. Amino acids: CASSGLTGELFF.

This chain uses TRBV10-3 with TRBJ1-2; a weak D match, TRBD1 (6 bases). The V gene lost 11 bases and the J gene lost 6 bases, with 19 bases spanning the gap. CDR1 and CDR2 from the germline V gene are ENHRY and SYGVKD. This CDR3 region has 13 residues. The CDR3: CAFSTLGGDGYTF. Written as DNA, the CDR3 is TGTGCCTTCTCAACTCTGGGGGGCGATGGCTACACCTTC.